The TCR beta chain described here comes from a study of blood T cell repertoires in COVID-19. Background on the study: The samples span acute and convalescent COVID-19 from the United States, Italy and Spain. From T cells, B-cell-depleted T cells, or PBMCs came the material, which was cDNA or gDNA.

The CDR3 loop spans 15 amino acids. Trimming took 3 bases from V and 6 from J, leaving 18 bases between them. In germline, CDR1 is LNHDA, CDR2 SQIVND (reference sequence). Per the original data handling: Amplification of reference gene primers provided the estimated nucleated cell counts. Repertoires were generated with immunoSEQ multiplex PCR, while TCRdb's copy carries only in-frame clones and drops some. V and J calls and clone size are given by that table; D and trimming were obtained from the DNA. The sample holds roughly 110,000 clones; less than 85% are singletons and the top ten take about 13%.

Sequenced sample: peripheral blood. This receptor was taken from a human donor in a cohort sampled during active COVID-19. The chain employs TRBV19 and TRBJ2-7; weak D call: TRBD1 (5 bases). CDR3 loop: CASSIRQRGFSEQYF. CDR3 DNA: TGTGCCAGTAGTATCCGTCAAAGGGGCTTCTCCGAGCAGTACTTC.